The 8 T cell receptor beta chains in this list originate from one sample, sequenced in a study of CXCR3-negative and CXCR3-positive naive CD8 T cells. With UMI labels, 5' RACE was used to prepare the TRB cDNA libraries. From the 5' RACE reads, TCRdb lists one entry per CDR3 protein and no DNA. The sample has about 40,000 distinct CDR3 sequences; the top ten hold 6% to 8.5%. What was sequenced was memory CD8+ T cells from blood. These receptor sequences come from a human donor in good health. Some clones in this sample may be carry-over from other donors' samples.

The CDR3 is CSVEDRNLGYTF. The V and J genes are TRBV29-1 and TRBJ1-2. In germline, CDR1 is SQVTM, CDR2 ANQGSEA. The CDR3 has 12 residues.

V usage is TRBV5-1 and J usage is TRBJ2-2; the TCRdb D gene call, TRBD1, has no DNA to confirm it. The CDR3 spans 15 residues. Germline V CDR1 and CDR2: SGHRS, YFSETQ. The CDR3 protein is CASSGTGDHTGELFF.

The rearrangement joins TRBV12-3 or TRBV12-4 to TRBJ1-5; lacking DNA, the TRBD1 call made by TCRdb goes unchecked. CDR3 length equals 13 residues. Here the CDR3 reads CASDRGEDQPQHF.

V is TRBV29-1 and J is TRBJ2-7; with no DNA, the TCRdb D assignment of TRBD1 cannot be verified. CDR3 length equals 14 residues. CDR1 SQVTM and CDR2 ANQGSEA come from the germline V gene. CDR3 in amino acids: CSVEERGQTYEQYF.

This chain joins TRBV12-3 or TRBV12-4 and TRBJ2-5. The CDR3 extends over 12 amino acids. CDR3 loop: CASSFAPETQYF.

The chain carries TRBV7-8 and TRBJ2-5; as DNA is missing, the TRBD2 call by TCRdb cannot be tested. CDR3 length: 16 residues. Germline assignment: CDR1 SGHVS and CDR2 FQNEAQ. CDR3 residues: CASSLGGFQNQETQYF.

CDR3 region: CASSLVGGGISNEQFF. The chain combines TRBV7-2 with TRBJ2-1; TCRdb's D gene call, TRBD2, goes unchecked for lack of DNA. This CDR3 is 16 amino acids long. The germline gives CDR1 SGHTA, CDR2 FQGNSA.

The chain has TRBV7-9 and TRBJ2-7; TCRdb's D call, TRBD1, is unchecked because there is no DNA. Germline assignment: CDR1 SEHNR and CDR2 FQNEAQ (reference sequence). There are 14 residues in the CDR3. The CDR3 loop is CASSSPGPSYEQYF. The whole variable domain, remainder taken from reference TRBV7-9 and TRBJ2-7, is DTGVSQNPRHKITKRGQNVTFRCDPISEHNRLYWYRQTLGQGPEFLTYFQNEAQLEKSRLLSDRFSAERPKGSFSTLEIQRTEQGDSAMYLCASSSPGPSYEQYFGPGTRLTVT.